This T cell receptor beta chain was observed in a study of T-cell reconstitution after alpha-beta-depleted transplantation in children. CDR3 size: 15 residues. Germline-derived CDR1 and CDR2 are SGHRS and YFSETQ. The ends were cut back, 0 bases at V and 3 bases at J, with 10 bases in the middle. This clonotype has only a few counts. Unique molecular identifiers featured in how the TCRbeta library was prepared. Using its own MiXCR run on the PCR reads, TCRdb lists one record per CDR3 protein. The table lists roughly 790,000 distinct CDR3 sequences, approximately 15% of them singletons, with around 5% in the top ten.

V gene TRBV5-1 combines with J gene TRBJ2-4; the D is unclear. The clonotype comes from a male patient younger than 18 who had a stem cell transplant for acute lymphoblastic leukemia, so the T cells may come from the graft donor. The specimen comprised PBMCs, mostly from graft donor cells, sampled 360 days after TCRalphabeta/CD19-depleted stem cell transplant. CDR3 in DNA: TGCGCCAGCAGCTTGGAGAACTCGCGCAAAAACATTCAGTACTTC. It encodes CASSLENSRKNIQYF.